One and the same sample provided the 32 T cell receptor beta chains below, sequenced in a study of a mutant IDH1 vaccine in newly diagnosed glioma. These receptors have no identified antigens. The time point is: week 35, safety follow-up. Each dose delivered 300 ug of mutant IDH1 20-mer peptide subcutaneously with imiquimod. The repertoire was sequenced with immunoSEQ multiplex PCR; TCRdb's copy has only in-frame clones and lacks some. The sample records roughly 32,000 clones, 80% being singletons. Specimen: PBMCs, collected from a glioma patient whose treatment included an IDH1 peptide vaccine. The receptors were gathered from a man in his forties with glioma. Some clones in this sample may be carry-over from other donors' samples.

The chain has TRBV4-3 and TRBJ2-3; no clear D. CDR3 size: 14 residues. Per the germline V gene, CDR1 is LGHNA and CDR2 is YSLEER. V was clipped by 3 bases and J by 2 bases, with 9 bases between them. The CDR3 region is CASSHGLTTDTQYF. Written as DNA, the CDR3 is TGCGCCAGCAGCCACGGGCTGACCACAGATACGCAGTATTTT.

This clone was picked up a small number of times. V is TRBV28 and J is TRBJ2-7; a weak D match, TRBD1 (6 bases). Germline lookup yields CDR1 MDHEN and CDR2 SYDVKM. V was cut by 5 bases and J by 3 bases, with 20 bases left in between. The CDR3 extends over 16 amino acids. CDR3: CASSQLRGQGLYEQYF. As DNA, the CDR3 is TGTGCCAGCAGTCAGCTAAGGGGACAAGGACTCTACGAGCAGTACTTC.

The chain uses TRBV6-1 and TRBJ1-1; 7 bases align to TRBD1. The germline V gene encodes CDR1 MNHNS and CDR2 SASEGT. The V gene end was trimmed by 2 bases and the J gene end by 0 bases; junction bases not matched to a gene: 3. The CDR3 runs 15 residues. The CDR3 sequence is CASSEPGQLNTEAFF. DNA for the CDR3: TGTGCCAGCAGTGAACCGGGACAGTTGAACACTGAAGCTTTCTTT.

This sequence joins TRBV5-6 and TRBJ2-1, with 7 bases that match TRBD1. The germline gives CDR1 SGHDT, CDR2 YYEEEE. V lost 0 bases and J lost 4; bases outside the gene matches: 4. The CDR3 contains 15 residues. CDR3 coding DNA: TGTGCCAGCAGCTTGGTACAGGGGATTTACAATGAGCAGTTCTTC. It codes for CASSLVQGIYNEQFF.

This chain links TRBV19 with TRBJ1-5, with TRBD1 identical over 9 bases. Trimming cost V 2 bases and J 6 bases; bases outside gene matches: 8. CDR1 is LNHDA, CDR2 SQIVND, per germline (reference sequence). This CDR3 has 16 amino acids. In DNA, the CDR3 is TGTGCCAGTAGTATAACACGGGACAGGGATCTTCAGCCCCAGCATTTT. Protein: CASSITRDRDLQPQHF.

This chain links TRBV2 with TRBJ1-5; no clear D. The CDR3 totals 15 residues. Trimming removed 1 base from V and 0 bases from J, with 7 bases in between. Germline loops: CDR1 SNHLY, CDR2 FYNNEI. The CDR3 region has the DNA TGTGCCAGCAGTGAAGGACTGTATAGCAATCAGCCCCAGCATTTT. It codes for CASSEGLYSNQPQHF.

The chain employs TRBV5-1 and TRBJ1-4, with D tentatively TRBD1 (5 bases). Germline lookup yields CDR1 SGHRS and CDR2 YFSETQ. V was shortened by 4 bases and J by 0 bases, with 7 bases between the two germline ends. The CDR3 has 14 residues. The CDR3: CASSGDPTNEKLFF. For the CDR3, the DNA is TGCGCCAGCAGCGGGGACCCAACTAATGAAAAACTGTTTTTT.

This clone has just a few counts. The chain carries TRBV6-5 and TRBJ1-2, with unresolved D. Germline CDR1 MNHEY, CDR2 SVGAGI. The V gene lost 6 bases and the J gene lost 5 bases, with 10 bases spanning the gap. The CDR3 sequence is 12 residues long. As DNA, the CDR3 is TGTGCCAGCAGACAGAGTGTTTATGGCTACACCTTC. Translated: CASRQSVYGYTF.

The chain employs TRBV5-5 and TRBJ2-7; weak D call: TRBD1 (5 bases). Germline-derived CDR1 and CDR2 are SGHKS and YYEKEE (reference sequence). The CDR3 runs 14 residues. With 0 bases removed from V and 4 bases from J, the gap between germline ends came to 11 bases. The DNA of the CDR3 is TGTGCCAGCAGCTTGGGGGTAGGGGTATACGAGCAGTACTTC. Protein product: CASSLGVGVYEQYF.

CDR3 residues: CASSLPNYGYTF. CDR3 DNA sequence: TGTGCCAGCAGCTTGCCCAACTATGGCTACACCTTC. The chain links TRBV5-4 to TRBJ1-2; D is undetermined. Germline V lookup: CDR1 SGHNT, CDR2 YYREEE (reference sequence). The length of the CDR3 is 12 residues. V lost 1 base and J lost 2, with 3 bases in between. Using reference TRBV5-4 and TRBJ1-2 for the parts outside the CDR3, the full variable domain is ETGVTQSPTHLIKTRGQQVTLRCSSQSGHNTVSWYQQALGQGPQFIFQYYREEENGRGNFPPRFSGLQFPNYSSELNVNALELDDSALYLCASSLPNYGYTFGSGTRLTVV.

The CDR3 spells CASSPSGQGSGGGYTF. CDR3 coding DNA: TGTGCCAGCTCACCATCGGGGCAGGGCTCCGGCGGTGGCTACACCTTC. This chain uses TRBV18 with TRBJ1-2; weak D call: TRBD1 (5 bases). Germline values: CDR1 KGHSH, CDR2 LQKENI. The CDR3 is made up of 16 amino acids. V was shortened by 2 bases and J by 7 bases, with 20 bases between the two germline ends.

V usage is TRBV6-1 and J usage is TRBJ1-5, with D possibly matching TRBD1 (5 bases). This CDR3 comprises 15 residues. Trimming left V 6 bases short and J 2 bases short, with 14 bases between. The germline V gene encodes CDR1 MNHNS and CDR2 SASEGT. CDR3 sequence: CASSFGTMGNQPQHF. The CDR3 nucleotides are TGTGCCAGCAGCTTCGGGACGATGGGCAATCAGCCCCAGCATTTT.

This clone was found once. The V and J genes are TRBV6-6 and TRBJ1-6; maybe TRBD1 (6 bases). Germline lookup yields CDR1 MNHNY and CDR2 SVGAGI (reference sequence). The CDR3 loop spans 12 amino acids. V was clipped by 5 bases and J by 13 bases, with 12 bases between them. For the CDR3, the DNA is TGTGCCAGCAGTGGATCAGGGGTTCCCCTCCACTTT. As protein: CASSGSGVPLHF.

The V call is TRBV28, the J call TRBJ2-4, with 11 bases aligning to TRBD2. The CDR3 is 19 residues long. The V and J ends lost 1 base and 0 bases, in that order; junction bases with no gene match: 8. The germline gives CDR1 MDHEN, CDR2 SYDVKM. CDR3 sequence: CASSLFGTSGNLAKNIQYF. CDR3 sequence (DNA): TGTGCCAGCAGTTTATTTGGGACTAGCGGAAATCTAGCCAAAAACATTCAGTACTTC.

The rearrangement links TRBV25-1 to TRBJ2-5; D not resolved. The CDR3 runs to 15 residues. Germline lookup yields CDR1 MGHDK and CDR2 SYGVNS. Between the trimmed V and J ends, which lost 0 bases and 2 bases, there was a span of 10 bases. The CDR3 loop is CASSEYKGAQETQYF. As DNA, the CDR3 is TGTGCCAGCAGTGAATATAAGGGCGCACAAGAGACCCAGTACTTC.

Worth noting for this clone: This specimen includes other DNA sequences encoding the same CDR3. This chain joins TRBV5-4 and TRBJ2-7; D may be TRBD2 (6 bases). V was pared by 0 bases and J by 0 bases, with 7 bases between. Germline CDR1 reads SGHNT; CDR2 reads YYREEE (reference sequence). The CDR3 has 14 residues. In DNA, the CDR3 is TGTGCCAGCAGCTTGGTCGGGAGCTCCTACGAGCAGTACTTC. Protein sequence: CASSLVGSSYEQYF. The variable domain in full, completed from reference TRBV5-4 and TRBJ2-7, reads ETGVTQSPTHLIKTRGQQVTLRCSSQSGHNTVSWYQQALGQGPQFIFQYYREEENGRGNFPPRFSGLQFPNYSSELNVNALELDDSALYLCASSLVGSSYEQYFGPGTRLTVT.

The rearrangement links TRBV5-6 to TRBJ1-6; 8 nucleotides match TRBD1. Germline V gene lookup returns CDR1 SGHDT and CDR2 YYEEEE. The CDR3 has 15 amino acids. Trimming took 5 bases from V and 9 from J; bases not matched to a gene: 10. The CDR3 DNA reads TGTGCCAGCAGGGGAACAGGGGGACTAACTTCACCCCTCCACTTT. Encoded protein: CASRGTGGLTSPLHF. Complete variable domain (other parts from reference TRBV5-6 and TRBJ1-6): DAGVTQSPTHLIKTRGQQVTLRCSPKSGHDTVSWYQQALGQGPQFIFQYYEEEERQRGNFPDRFSGHQFPNYSSELNVNALLLGDSALYLCASRGTGGLTSPLHFGNGTRLTVT.

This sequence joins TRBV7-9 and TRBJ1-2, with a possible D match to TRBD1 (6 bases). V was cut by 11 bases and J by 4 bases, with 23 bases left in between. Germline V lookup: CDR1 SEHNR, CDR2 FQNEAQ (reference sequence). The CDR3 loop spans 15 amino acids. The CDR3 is CAGSTAGALVYGYTF. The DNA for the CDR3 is TGTGCCGGGTCTACAGCGGGGGCGCTTGTCTATGGCTACACCTTC.

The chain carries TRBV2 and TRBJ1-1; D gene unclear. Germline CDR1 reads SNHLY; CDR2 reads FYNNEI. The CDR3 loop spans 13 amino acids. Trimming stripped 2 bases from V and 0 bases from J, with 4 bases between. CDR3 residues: CASSESMNTEAFF. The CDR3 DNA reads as TGTGCCAGCAGTGAATCTATGAACACTGAAGCTTTCTTT. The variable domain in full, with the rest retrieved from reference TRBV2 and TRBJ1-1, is EPEVTQTPSHQVTQMGQEVILRCVPISNHLYFYWYRQILGQKVEFLVSFYNNEISEKSEIFDDQFSVERPDGSNFTLKIRSTKLEDSAMYFCASSESMNTEAFFGQGTRLTVV.

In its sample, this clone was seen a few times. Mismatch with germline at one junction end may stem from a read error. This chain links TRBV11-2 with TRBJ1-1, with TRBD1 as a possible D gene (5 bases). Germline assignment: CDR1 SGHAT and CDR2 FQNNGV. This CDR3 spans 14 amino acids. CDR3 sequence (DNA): TGTGCCAGCAGCTTAGATTTTATGACAGTTGGGCACGTTTTT. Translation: CASSLDFMTVGHVF.

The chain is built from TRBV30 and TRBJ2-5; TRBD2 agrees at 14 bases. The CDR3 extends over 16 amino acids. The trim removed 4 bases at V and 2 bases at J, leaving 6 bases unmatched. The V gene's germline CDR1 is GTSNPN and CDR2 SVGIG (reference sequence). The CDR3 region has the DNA TGTGCCTGGACCCGAGGACTAGCGGGGGGTCAAGAGACCCAGTACTTC. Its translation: CAWTRGLAGGQETQYF.

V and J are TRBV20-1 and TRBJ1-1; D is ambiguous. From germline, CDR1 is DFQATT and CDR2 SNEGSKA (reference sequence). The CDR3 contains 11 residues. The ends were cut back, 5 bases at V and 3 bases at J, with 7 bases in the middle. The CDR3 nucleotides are TGCAGTGCTCCGCTGCACACTGAAGCTTTCTTT. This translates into CSAPLHTEAFF.

The chain's CDR3 is CASSQGTANYGYTF. The CDR3 DNA reads as TGCGCCAGCAGCCAAGGGACAGCCAACTATGGCTACACCTTC. The V gene is TRBV4-1, the J gene TRBJ1-2, with TRBD1 as a possible D gene (6 bases). This CDR3 has 14 amino acids. Germline V gene data show CDR1 as MGHRA and CDR2 as YSYEKL. The V end lost 1 base, the J end lost 2 bases, and 8 bases lay between the germline ends.

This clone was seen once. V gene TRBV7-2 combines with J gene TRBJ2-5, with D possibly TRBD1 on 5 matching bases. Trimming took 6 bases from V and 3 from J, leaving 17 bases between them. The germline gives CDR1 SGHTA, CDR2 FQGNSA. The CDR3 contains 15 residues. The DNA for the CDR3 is TGTGCCAGCAGTCCCGGCAGGGTATTCGAAGAGACCCAGTACTTC. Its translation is CASSPGRVFEETQYF.

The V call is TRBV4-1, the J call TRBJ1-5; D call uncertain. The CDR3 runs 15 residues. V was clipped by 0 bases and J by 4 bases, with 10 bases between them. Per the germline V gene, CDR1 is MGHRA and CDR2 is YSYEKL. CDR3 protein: CASSQDSARNQPQHF. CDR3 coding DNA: TGCGCCAGCAGCCAAGACTCGGCACGTAATCAGCCCCAGCATTTT.

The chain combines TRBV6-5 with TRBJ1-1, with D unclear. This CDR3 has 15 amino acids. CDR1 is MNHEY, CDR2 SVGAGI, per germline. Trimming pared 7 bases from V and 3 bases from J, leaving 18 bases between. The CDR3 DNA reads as TGTGCCAGCAACAAGGAGGGTAGTTTGGACACTGAAGCTTTCTTT. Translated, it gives CASNKEGSLDTEAFF.

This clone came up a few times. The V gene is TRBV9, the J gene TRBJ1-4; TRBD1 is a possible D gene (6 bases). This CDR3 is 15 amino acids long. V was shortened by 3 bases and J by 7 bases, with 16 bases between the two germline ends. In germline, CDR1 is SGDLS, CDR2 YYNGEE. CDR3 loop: CASSATQGGIEKLFF. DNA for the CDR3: TGTGCCAGCAGCGCGACACAGGGAGGGATTGAAAAACTGTTTTTT.

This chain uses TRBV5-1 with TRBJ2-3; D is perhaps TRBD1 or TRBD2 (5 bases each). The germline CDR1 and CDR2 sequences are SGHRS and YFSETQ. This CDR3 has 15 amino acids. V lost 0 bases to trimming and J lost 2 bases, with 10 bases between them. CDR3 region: CASSLVMGTTDTQYF. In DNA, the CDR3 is TGCGCCAGCAGCTTGGTTATGGGGACCACAGATACGCAGTATTTT.

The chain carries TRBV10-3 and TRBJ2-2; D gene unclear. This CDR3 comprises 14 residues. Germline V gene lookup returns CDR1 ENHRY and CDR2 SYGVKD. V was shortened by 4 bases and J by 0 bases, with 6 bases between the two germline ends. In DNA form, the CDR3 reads TGTGCCATCAGTGCTCTAGCGAACACCGGGGAGCTGTTTTTT. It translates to CAISALANTGELFF.

CDR3 coding DNA: TGCGCCAGCAGCTTGGCCCTTGCGGGTGCCAACGAGCAGTACTTC. Translated: CASSLALAGANEQYF. The V gene is TRBV5-1, the J gene TRBJ2-7, with D perhaps TRBD2 (5 bases). CDR1 is SGHRS, CDR2 YFSETQ, per germline. The CDR3 length is 15 residues. V gave up 0 bases and J gave up 5 bases, with 15 bases separating them.

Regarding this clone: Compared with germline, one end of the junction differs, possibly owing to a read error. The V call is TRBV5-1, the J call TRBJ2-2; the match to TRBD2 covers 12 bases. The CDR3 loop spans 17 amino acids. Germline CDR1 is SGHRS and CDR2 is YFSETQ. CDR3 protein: CASSPSSSGGATGELFF. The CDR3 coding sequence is TGCGCCAGCAGCCCCTCCTCTAGCGGGGGGGCTACCGGGGAACTGTTTTTT.

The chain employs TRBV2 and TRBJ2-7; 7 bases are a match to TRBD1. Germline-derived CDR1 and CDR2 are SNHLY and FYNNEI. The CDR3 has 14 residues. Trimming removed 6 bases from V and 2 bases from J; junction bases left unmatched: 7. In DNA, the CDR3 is TGTGCCAGCAGACCCGGGACAGCGACCTACGAGCAGTACTTC. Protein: CASRPGTATYEQYF.